The 27 T cell receptor beta chains reported below all come from one sample, sequenced in a study of blood T cell repertoires in COVID-19 (dated by TCRdb to about 2020). Library generation was performed with the immunoSEQ multiplex PCR assay. TCRdb stores this immuneACCESS table with in-frame sequences only. Part of the clones is absent; in the studies checked, under half of the shortfall reflects unresolved V genes, and no reason is known for the rest. This sample comprises 200,000 to 250,000 clones, approximately 84% of them detected only once. 3% to 3.5% of the sample goes to the ten largest clones. Sequenced input: peripheral blood. The receptors derive from a woman aged 25 to 45 who had recovered from COVID-19.

V and J are TRBV15 and TRBJ2-3; 9 bases agree with TRBD2. V gave up 1 base and J gave up 6 bases; unmatched junction bases: 5. In germline, CDR1 is LNHNV, CDR2 YYDKDF (reference sequence). The CDR3 runs to 15 residues. CDR3 residues: CATSRGGGVRDTQYF. Here the CDR3 DNA reads TGTGCCACCAGCAGAGGCGGGGGGGTAAGGGATACGCAGTATTTT.

This clone was recorded only once. This chain joins TRBV6-1 and TRBJ1-1; D might be TRBD1 (5 bases). Germline assignment: CDR1 MNHNS and CDR2 SASEGT. This CDR3 comprises 14 residues. Trimming left V 0 bases short and J 9 bases short, with 14 bases between. The CDR3, as DNA: TGTGCCAGCAGTGAAGCCGGGGGATTGCTGAAAGCTTTCTTT. Translated, it gives CASSEAGGLLKAFF.

The rearrangement joins TRBV14 to TRBJ2-1; D might be TRBD2 (6 bases). CDR1 is SGHDN, CDR2 FVKESK, per germline. V lost 3 bases and J 4 bases, leaving 16 bases between the germline ends. The CDR3 has 16 residues. CDR3 sequence (DNA): TGTGCCAGCAGCCAGAGACTAGGTGGGATTTACAATGAGCAGTTCTTC. Translation: CASSQRLGGIYNEQFF.

The chain employs TRBV24-1 and TRBJ2-1; weak D call: TRBD1 (6 bases). This CDR3 has 14 residues. Germline V CDR1 and CDR2: KGHDR, SFDVKD. Trimming stripped 4 bases from V and 5 bases from J, with 11 bases between. CDR3 amino acids: CATSDPRDNNEQFF. CDR3 coding DNA: TGTGCCACCAGTGACCCCCGGGACAACAATGAGCAGTTCTTC.

This chain links TRBV3-1 (or the pseudogene TRBV3-2) with TRBJ2-5; 12 bases line up with TRBD2. Germline CDR1 reads LGHDT; CDR2 reads YNNKEL (reference sequence). Trimming at V came to 4 bases and at J to 4 bases, leaving 4 bases not matched to a gene. This CDR3 is built from 15 residues. DNA for the CDR3: TGTGCCAGCAGCCGAGGACTAGCGGGGAGAGAGACCCAGTACTTC. It specifies CASSRGLAGRETQYF.

This chain links TRBV7-2 with TRBJ2-7; maybe TRBD2 (6 bases). Per the germline V gene, CDR1 is SGHTA and CDR2 is FQGNSA. The germline V and J ends were trimmed by 4 bases and 3 bases, with 10 bases remaining between them. The CDR3 runs to 13 residues. The CDR3 DNA reads as TGTGCCAGCAGCTCCAACGGGGGCTACGAGCAGTACTTC. It codes for CASSSNGGYEQYF.

The V call is TRBV30, the J call TRBJ1-4; D is perhaps TRBD1 (5 bases). V lost 0 bases and J 4 bases, leaving 12 bases between the germline ends. The CDR3 runs 15 residues. The V gene's germline CDR1 is GTSNPN and CDR2 SVGIG (reference sequence). CDR3 in amino acids: CAWSVQWGDNEKLFF. In DNA form, the CDR3 reads TGTGCCTGGAGTGTACAATGGGGGGATAATGAAAAACTGTTTTTT.

The rearrangement uses TRBV6-6 and TRBJ2-5; TRBD2 might be the D (5 bases). Germline CDR1 reads MNHNY; CDR2 reads SVGAGI (reference sequence). Trimming stripped 2 bases from V and 7 bases from J, with 17 bases between. The CDR3 has 15 residues. CDR3 in DNA: TGTGCCAGCAGTTACCGGCCCGATCGTGAGGGGACCCAGTACTTC. Translation gives CASSYRPDREGTQYF.

This chain joins TRBV30 and TRBJ1-2; a possible D gene is TRBD1 (5 bases). Trimming cost V 6 bases and J 0 bases, with 11 bases left between them. This CDR3 has 13 amino acids. CDR1 is GTSNPN, CDR2 SVGIG, per germline (reference sequence). As DNA, the CDR3 is TGTGCCTGCGACAGTAACTCTAACTATGGCTACACCTTC. Translation: CACDSNSNYGYTF.

V gene TRBV19 combines with J gene TRBJ1-5; TRBD1 matches 7 bases. The trim removed 3 bases at V and 6 bases at J, leaving 14 bases unmatched. This CDR3 comprises 17 residues. Germline V CDR1 and CDR2: LNHDA, SQIVND (reference sequence). Written as DNA, the CDR3 is TGTGCCAGTAGTATTTTATTGACAGGGCTATACGGTCAGCCCCAGCATTTT. This gives the protein CASSILLTGLYGQPQHF.

About this clone: A far larger clone differs by one base, so this is likely a read error. The V and J genes are TRBV7-9 and TRBJ2-1; D uncertain. Trimming took off 6 bases at V and 6 bases at J, with 6 bases between the two ends. The CDR3 spans 11 residues. Germline CDR1 SEHNR, CDR2 FQNEAQ (reference sequence). The CDR3 is CASSRGNEQFF. CDR3 nucleotides: TGTGCCAGCAGTCGAGGCAATGAGCAGTTCTTC.

The V call is TRBV7-2, the J call TRBJ2-1, with D perhaps matching TRBD1 (5 bases). Trimming stripped 1 base from V and 7 bases from J, with 11 bases between. This CDR3 has 14 residues. The germline gives CDR1 SGHTA, CDR2 FQGNSA. The CDR3 loop reads CASSLGGAVNEQFF. CDR3 bases: TGTGCCAGCAGCTTAGGTGGGGCCGTAAATGAGCAGTTCTTC.

The chain links TRBV5-5 to TRBJ2-7, with D tentatively TRBD2 (5 bases). Trimming removed 1 base from V and 2 bases from J, with 25 bases in between. CDR3 length equals 19 residues. Germline V gives CDR1 SGHKS, CDR2 YYEKEE (reference sequence). The CDR3 nucleotides read TGTGCCAGCAGCTTGTGGCTGGGGAGACTCGAAACCAAAACCTACGAGCAGTACTTC. Residues: CASSLWLGRLETKTYEQYF.

The count of this clone is one. In nucleotides, the CDR3 is TGCGCCAGCAGACTAGCCCCCAACCAAGAGACCCAGTACTTC. This codes for CASRLAPNQETQYF. The chain joins TRBV10-2 to TRBJ2-5, with D possibly matching TRBD2 (6 bases). The V gene's germline CDR1 is WSHSY and CDR2 SAAADI. CDR3 length: 14 amino acids. V was pared by 6 bases and J by 0 bases, with 11 bases between.

CDR3 protein: CASRTSGGETQYF. The CDR3 bases are TGTGCCAGCAGGACTAGCGGGGGGGAGACCCAGTACTTC. The genes are TRBV11-2 and TRBJ2-5; 13 bases are a match to TRBD2. The V gene's germline CDR1 is SGHAT and CDR2 FQNNGV. The junction had 0 bases not matched to a gene; V was cut back by 6 bases and J by 5 bases. The length of the CDR3 is 13 residues.

V is TRBV6-6 and J is TRBJ1-5; no clear D gene. Germline loops: CDR1 MNHNY, CDR2 SVGAGI (reference sequence). V was trimmed by 0 bases and J by 5 bases, leaving 14 bases between them. The CDR3 is 16 residues long. The CDR3 DNA sequence: TGTGCCAGCAGTTACTCGATTGTGCTCGGGGATCAGCCCCAGCATTTT. Translated, it gives CASSYSIVLGDQPQHF.

V and J are TRBV4-2 and TRBJ2-1; 12 nucleotides match TRBD2. Trimming took 1 base from V and 7 from J; bases not matched to a gene: 5. This CDR3 spans 16 amino acids. The germline V gene encodes CDR1 LGHNA and CDR2 YNFKEQ. This CDR3 reads CASSQAGTSGWNEQFF. The CDR3 coding sequence is TGTGCCAGCAGCCAAGCCGGGACTAGCGGGTGGAATGAGCAGTTCTTC.

This chain joins TRBV6-5 and TRBJ2-5; perhaps TRBD2 as D (5 bases). CDR1 is MNHEY and CDR2 is SVGAGI in the germline V gene. V lost 6 bases and J lost 4, with 12 bases in between. This CDR3 region has 13 residues. The CDR3: CASSITSRETQYF. CDR3 bases: TGTGCCAGCAGCATCACTAGTCGAGAGACCCAGTACTTC.

The rearrangement links TRBV12-3 or TRBV12-4 to TRBJ2-3, with 9 bases matching TRBD1. V dropped 7 bases and J dropped 5; count of bases not matched to a gene: 4. The CDR3 spans 13 residues. This CDR3 is CASKLTGGDTQYF. In DNA form, the CDR3 reads TGTGCCAGCAAATTGACAGGGGGAGATACGCAGTATTTT.

The chain has TRBV5-5 and TRBJ2-7, with TRBD1 matching 8 bases. Germline V gives CDR1 SGHKS, CDR2 YYEKEE (reference sequence). CDR3 length: 14 amino acids. V lost 1 base and J lost 9; bases outside the gene matches: 9. The CDR3 protein is CASSLIAGGPSQYF. The CDR3 nucleotides are TGTGCCAGCAGCTTGATTGCAGGGGGCCCCTCGCAGTACTTC.

V and J are TRBV6-6 and TRBJ1-5, with D perhaps TRBD1 (6 bases). The CDR3 totals 14 residues. The germline CDR1 and CDR2 sequences are MNHNY and SVGAGI (reference sequence). Trimming left V 10 bases short and J 3 bases short, with 16 bases between. CDR3 loop: CATRVGGVNQPQHF. The DNA of the CDR3 is TGTGCCACTCGTGTAGGGGGTGTCAATCAGCCCCAGCATTTT.

V is TRBV9 and J is TRBJ2-5; 8 bases are a match to TRBD1. The CDR3 runs to 17 residues. The germline V gene encodes CDR1 SGDLS and CDR2 YYNGEE. V lost 3 bases, J lost 2 bases, and 12 bases stayed unmatched. The CDR3 DNA reads TGTGCCAGCAGCGACGGGACAGGTTTGGAAAAACAAGAGACCCAGTACTTC. Protein sequence: CASSDGTGLEKQETQYF.

This chain connects TRBV5-4 to TRBJ1-2; tentatively, D is TRBD1 (5 bases). The CDR3 has 15 amino acids. CDR1 and CDR2 (germline): SGHNT, YYREEE (reference sequence). V gave up 6 bases and J gave up 10 bases, with 25 bases separating them. The CDR3 loop reads CASTNGNRQPNDYTF. The CDR3 nucleotides are TGTGCCAGCACCAATGGGAACAGGCAACCCAATGACTACACCTTC.

This rearrangement joins TRBV5-1 to TRBJ2-7; 13 bases align to TRBD2. The CDR3 is made up of 16 amino acids. Germline assignment: CDR1 SGHRS and CDR2 YFSETQ. Trimming cost V 0 bases and J 5 bases; bases outside gene matches: 5. In nucleotides, the CDR3 is TGCGCCAGCAGCTTGGAACTGGGACTAGCGGGAAACGAGCAGTACTTC. This sequence encodes CASSLELGLAGNEQYF.

The chain employs TRBV2 and TRBJ2-7, with 8 bases fitting TRBD1. The V segment lost 5 bases and the J segment 6 bases; nucleotides outside the gene matches: 6. The CDR3 extends over 13 amino acids. In germline, CDR1 is SNHLY, CDR2 FYNNEI. CDR3 region: CASSTWTGTEQYF. The CDR3 DNA is TGTGCCAGCAGTACCTGGACAGGGACCGAGCAGTACTTC.

V usage is TRBV2 and J usage is TRBJ1-6; D may be TRBD1 (6 bases). The CDR3 loop spans 15 amino acids. Germline CDR1 is SNHLY and CDR2 is FYNNEI. The V and J ends lost 1 base and 7 bases respectively, with 11 bases between them. CDR3 residues: CASSEGRGGNSPLHF. The CDR3 bases are TGTGCCAGCAGTGAAGGCAGGGGAGGGAATTCACCCCTCCACTTT.

This chain links TRBV5-5 with TRBJ1-5; 8 nucleotides align to TRBD1. This CDR3 has 13 amino acids. CDR1 SGHKS and CDR2 YYEKEE come from the germline V gene (reference sequence). Losses at the gene ends were 4 bases for V and 5 bases for J; bases not matched to a gene: 2. The chain's CDR3 is CASSVTGDQPQHF. As DNA, the CDR3 is TGTGCCAGCAGCGTGACAGGGGATCAGCCCCAGCATTTT.